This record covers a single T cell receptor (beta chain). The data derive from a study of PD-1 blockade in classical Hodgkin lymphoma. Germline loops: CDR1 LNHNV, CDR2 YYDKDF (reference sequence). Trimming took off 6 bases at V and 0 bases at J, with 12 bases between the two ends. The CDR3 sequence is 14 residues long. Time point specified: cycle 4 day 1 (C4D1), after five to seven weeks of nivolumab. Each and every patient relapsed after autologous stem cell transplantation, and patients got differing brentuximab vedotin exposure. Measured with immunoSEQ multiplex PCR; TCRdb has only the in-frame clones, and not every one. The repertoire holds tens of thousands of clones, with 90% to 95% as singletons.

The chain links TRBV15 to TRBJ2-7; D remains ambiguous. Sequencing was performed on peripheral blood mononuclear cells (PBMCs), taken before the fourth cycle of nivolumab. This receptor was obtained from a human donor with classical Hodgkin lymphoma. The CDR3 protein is CATSRDSSSYEQYF. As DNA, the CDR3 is TGTGCCACCAGTCGAGACTCGTCCTCCTACGAGCAGTACTTC.